This T cell receptor (beta chain) was captured by sequencing in a study of T cells after posttransplantation cyclophosphamide. General observations from the study: Blood and skin or GI T cell repertoires showed limited TRB overlap.

Data came from immunoSEQ multiplex PCR; TCRdb stores just in-frame clones and leaves some out. This table holds tens of thousands of clones, 73% found once. Peripheral blood was collected from the related graft donor on the marrow donation day. With 5 bases clipped from V and 0 bases from J, the junction kept 8 bases outside the gene matches. CDR3 length: 16 residues. Looked up from germline, CDR1 is SGHVS and CDR2 is FNYEAQ. Turning to this clone: Its antigen is not known.

The chain employs TRBV7-6 and TRBJ2-3; 7 positions match TRBD2. The TCR sequence derives from an older woman in good health, CMV-negative, and a related stem cell transplant donor. Input material: memory CD4+ T cells sorted from PBMCs. The DNA of the CDR3 is TGTGCCAGCAGCCCCCCCAGCGGGGCTAGCACAGATACGCAGTATTTT. Translating it yields CASSPPSGASTDTQYF. Full variable domain (outside the CDR3, taken from reference TRBV7-6 and TRBJ2-3): GAGVSQSPRYKVTKRGQDVALRCDPISGHVSLYWYRQALGQGPEFLTYFNYEAQQDKSGLPNDRFSAERPEGSISTLTIQRTEQRDSAMYRCASSPPSGASTDTQYFGPGTRLTVL.